This note documents a single T cell receptor (beta chain) sequence. The antigen remains unidentified. Germline CDR1 and CDR2: SNHLY and FYNNEI. With 6 bases removed from V and 9 bases from J, the gap between germline ends came to 12 bases. CDR3 length: 12 amino acids. Clones were sequenced by immunoSEQ multiplex PCR, and TCRdb holds only the in-frame ones, with some missing. Of about 89,000 clones listed, 70% to 90% are singletons. The data stem from a study of OX40 agonist ivuxolimab in advanced cancers. Study-wide background: From roughly 23 to 85 years was the age range, with a mean of 60 years, and over 70% were male. Broader study findings: Relative to CD4+, CD8+ T cells held more expanded clones on average.

This specimen consisted of CD4+ or CD8+ T cells sorted from blood, obtained in a trial of the OX40 agonist ivuxolimab. This TCR was recovered from an adult with an advanced solid tumor such as melanoma, head and neck, liver or kidney cancer. The genes are TRBV2 and TRBJ2-1, with no clear D. The CDR3 here is CASSRFSGEQFF. In DNA form, the CDR3 reads TGTGCCAGCAGCCGGTTTTCCGGTGAGCAGTTCTTC.